This record looks at one T cell receptor (beta chain) sequence and its context. In its sample, this clone was seen once. Its antigen remains undetermined. Qualities for individual bases were not recorded, and no much larger clone is one base off. The sample comes from a study of CD4 T cells in relation to SARS-CoV-2 and coronaviruses (dated by TCRdb to about 2021). Background on the whole study: In the ViraFEST assay, PBMCs were cultured with antigen for 10 days, after which TCR beta CDR3s were sequenced to identify antigen-specific clonal expansions. Shared crossreactive spike epitopes were mapped to their HLA restriction using patient-derived lymphoblastoid cell lines. Across all 12 patients in the full convalescent cohort, ages ranged from about 21 to 75 years, with a median of 38. Memory CD4+ T cell crossreactivity between SARS-CoV-2 and common cold coronavirus spike proteins was assessed at the TCR clonotype level in the study. Among the roughly twelve convalescent patients, 8 males and 4 females were included, and two of the subjects were Hispanic. A different TCR-beta assay, based on Illumina, was used to sequence expansion assays from other donors in the study. The Adaptive Biotechnologies TCR-sequencing kit was used to sequence samples from three pre-COVID donors and the naive versus memory experiments, while other data came from Illumina-based sequencing. Here is what the overall study found, with its caveats: Compared with monoreactive clones, crossreactive clones had significantly weaker SARS-CoV-2-driven expansion, a result consistent with antigenic imprinting. Because no donor provided both pre-pandemic and post-infection samples, tracing the source of pre-existing responses was limited. Approximately 60% of donors had memory CD4+ clonotypes that crossrecognized SARS-CoV-2 and at least one common cold coronavirus spike. Naive versus memory sequencing indicated that memory recall responses, rather than primary responses primed during culture, are detected by the assay. Crossreactivity analysis was centred on spike protein, so crossreactivity against other viral proteins was not assessed. The study was limited by small numbers of patients and tested TCRs.

DNA from CEF-cultured naive and memory CD4+ T cells underwent immunoSEQ TCR-beta sequencing at survey level. The paper's processing steps were these. Preprocessing removed nonproductive sequences and CDR3s not starting with C, not ending with F or W, or shorter than 7 amino acids. Antigen-specific clonotypes were called with the MANAFEST web app on the basis of expansion relative to the reference and to other culture wells. To be counted as positive, a clone had to show significant expansion compared with the reference culture, at an FDR below 0.05, in 2 of 3 replicate wells. Positive clones also required significant expansion versus all other tandem wells and an odds ratio above 5. Cultured and uncultured naive and memory CD4+ repertoires were searched for previously identified spike- and CEF-reactive CDR3s. After three terminal residues were trimmed from each end, CDR3 homology was quantified as pairwise Levenshtein distance using the stringdist R package. Sourced from immuneACCESS, this table was stored by TCRdb with only in-frame sequences that have V and J called. A share of the clones is absent; for the studies checked, an unresolved V gene accounts for under half, and the remainder has no known explanation. V, J and clone size are those of that table, while D and trimming were read from the DNA. This sample comprises around 41,000 clones, approximately 84% of them detected only once. The top ten hold 0.95% to 1.5% of the sample.

Naive and memory CD4+ T cells were separated from cryopreserved PBMCs through CD4 enrichment, which was followed by EasySep naive CD4+ T cell enrichment. Sorted naive or memory CD4+ T cells (more than 85,000) were cultured 1:1 with T cell-depleted PBMCs and CEF peptides for over eight days. Triplicate replicate wells were generally used for each peptide culture condition. Ficoll-Paque PLUS gradient centrifugation was used to isolate PBMCs from leukapheresis product or whole blood. The PBMCs went either fresh into the expansion assay or into cryopreservation at -140 degrees C. The QIAamp Micro DNA Kit was used to extract genomic DNA from the CD4+ T cells. V sheds 1 base and J sheds 4 bases, leaving 10 bases between their ends. CDR1 MNHNS and CDR2 SASEGT are derived from the germline V gene. The CDR3 runs 14 amino acids, cysteine and phenylalanine included. The entry retains the CDR3 DNA only, 42 bases that are in frame from base 1.

This sequence was found in an adult with COVID-19. Sequencing was carried out using naive CD4+ T cells from PBMCs, cultured in vitro. The cell subset or site label on this specimen signifies: naive CD4+ T cells isolated by negative enrichment. This chain is built from TRBV6-1 and TRBJ1-2; the D gene is unclear. This receptor carries the CDR3 CASSEGWGAYGYTF. In nucleotides, the sequence is TGTGCCAGCAGTGAAGGATGGGGAGCCTATGGCTACACCTTC.